These 4 T cell receptor beta chains originate from one sample sequenced in a study of shared clonotypes between healthy human individuals. The table came from immunoSEQ multiplex PCR; TCRdb's copy has only in-frame clones and leaves some out. The sample holds 530,000 or so clones, over 75% seen once. The specimen was PBMCs. These receptors were taken from a woman between 40 and 50 years old in good health. Some clones in this sample may be carry-over from other donors' samples.

This chain links TRBV7-8 with TRBJ2-7; 10 bases align to TRBD2. The CDR3 loop spans 16 amino acids. The V segment lost 0 bases and the J segment 3 bases; nucleotides outside the gene matches: 5. CDR1 is SGHVS and CDR2 is FQNEAQ in the germline V gene. In nucleotides, the CDR3 is TGTGCCAGCAGCTTAGCGCTGATAGCGGGAGGCTACGAGCAGTACTTC. This translates into CASSLALIAGGYEQYF.

The table lists this clone with a count of one. This rearrangement joins TRBV2 to TRBJ2-7; D unresolved. Germline V gives CDR1 SNHLY, CDR2 FYNNEI. V was trimmed by 2 bases and J by 6 bases, leaving 11 bases between them. This CDR3 is 13 amino acids long. CDR3 residues: CASSELRIGEQYF. The CDR3 nucleotides read TGTGCCAGCAGTGAATTAAGAATAGGCGAGCAGTACTTC.

The chain recombines TRBV21-1 with TRBJ2-3; the table's D call, TRBD1, was not checked against the DNA. TRBV21-1 is noted as a pseudogene. CDR3 length: 15 residues. The DNA for the CDR3 is TGTGCCAGCAGCCCGGACAGGGGGCGTACAGATACGCAGTATTTT. Translating gives CASSPDRGRTDTQYF.

This clone was found once. The rearrangement links TRBV28 to TRBJ2-5; possibly TRBD2 for D (5 bases). The V end lost 5 bases, the J end lost 4 bases, and 11 bases lay between the germline ends. The CDR3 consists of 13 residues. Germline V gives CDR1 MDHEN, CDR2 SYDVKM. The CDR3 bases are TGTGCCAGCAGTCGAGCGGAGTTAGAGACCCAGTACTTC. Protein: CASSRAELETQYF.